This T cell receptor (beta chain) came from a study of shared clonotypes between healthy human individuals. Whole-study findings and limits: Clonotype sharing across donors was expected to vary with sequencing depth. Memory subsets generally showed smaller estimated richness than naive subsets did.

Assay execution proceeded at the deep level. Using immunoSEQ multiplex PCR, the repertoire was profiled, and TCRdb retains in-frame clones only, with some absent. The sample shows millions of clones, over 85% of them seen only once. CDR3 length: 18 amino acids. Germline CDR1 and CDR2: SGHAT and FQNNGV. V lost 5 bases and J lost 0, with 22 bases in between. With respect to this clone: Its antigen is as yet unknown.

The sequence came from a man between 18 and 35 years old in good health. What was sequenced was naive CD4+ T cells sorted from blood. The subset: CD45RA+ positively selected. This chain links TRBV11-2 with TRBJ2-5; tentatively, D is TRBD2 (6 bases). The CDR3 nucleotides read TGTGCCAGCAGCGAAGGCTTAGGAGGGGCAATGTACCAAGAGACCCAGTACTTC. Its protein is CASSEGLGGAMYQETQYF.